This T cell receptor beta chain was captured in a study of blood T cell repertoires in COVID-19. Whole-study context: The United States, Italy and Spain were the sources of the acute and convalescent COVID-19 samples. T cells, B-cell-depleted T cells, or PBMCs supplied cDNA or gDNA.

The CDR3 is made up of 12 amino acids. Per the germline V gene, CDR1 is SEHNR and CDR2 is FQNEAQ (reference sequence). V dropped 2 bases and J dropped 7 bases, with 8 bases sitting between them. In the authors' workflow: Quantification of nucleated cells was approximated via reference gene primer amplification. Libraries were prepared by immunoSEQ multiplex PCR; TCRdb keeps only in-frame clonotypes and omits some of them. For V, J and clone size, that table is used; D and trimming come from the DNA. The data hold 100,000 or so clones, with 88% observed a single time. The receptor was derived from a woman aged 55-69 years with acute or convalescent COVID-19. The sample consisted of peripheral blood. V gene TRBV7-9 combines with J gene TRBJ1-1; D is uncertain. CDR3 DNA: TGTGCCAGCAGCTTAATAGGGAGTGAAGCTTTCTTT. Encoded protein: CASSLIGSEAFF.